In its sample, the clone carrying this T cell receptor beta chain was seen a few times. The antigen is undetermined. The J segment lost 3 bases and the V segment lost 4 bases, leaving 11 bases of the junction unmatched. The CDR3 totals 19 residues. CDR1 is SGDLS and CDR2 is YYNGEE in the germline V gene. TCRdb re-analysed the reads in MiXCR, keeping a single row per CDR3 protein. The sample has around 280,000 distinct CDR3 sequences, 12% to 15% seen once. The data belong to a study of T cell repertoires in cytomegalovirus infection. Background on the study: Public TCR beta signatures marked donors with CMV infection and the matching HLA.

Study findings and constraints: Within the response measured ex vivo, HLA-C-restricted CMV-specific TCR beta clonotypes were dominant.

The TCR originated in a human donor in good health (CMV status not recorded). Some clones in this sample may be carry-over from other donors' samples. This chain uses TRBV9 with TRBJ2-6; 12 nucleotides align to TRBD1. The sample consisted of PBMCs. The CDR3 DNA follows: TGTGCCAGCAGCCCCCAGGGCCGGGACAGGGGGCTTGGGGCCAACGTCCTGACTTTC. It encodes CASSPQGRDRGLGANVLTF.